This entry features one T cell receptor (beta chain) sequence. The sample is drawn from a study of cytomegalovirus exposure and HLA in healthy donors. CDR1 is LNHDA, CDR2 SQIVND, per germline (reference sequence). The CDR3 is 16 residues long. The J segment lost 8 bases and the V segment lost 1 base, leaving 10 bases of the junction unmatched. Here immunoSEQ multiplex PCR was the method, and the copy in TCRdb shows in-frame clones only, minus some. Of tens of thousands of clones listed, nearly 98% are singletons. V gene TRBV19 combines with J gene TRBJ2-1; TRBD2 aligns across 8 bases. The specimen was PBMCs. The sequence was collected from a young woman in good health and CMV-seropositive. The CDR3 is CASSIGKVPGGDEQFF. CDR3 DNA sequence: TGTGCCAGTAGTATAGGCAAAGTCCCCGGGGGGGATGAGCAGTTCTTC.